Listed here is a single TCR beta chain. Its antigen is unknown. The data are from a study of T cell clones after liver transplantation. The protocol was immunoSEQ multiplex PCR, while the TCRdb copy is restricted to in-frame clones and leaves out a portion. This sample has approximately 51,000 clones, with roughly nine tenths found just once. Study results and caveats: Graft donor-reactive T cells may have migrated into the graft rather than being deleted. Post-transplant, graft-donor-reactive CD4 TCRbeta sequences in blood dropped significantly in most of the 8 subjects.

The CDR3 length is 13 residues. Trimming stripped 3 bases from V and 1 base from J, with 6 bases between. Germline values: CDR1 SGDLS, CDR2 YYNGEE. The sequenced sample was CD8+ T cells from blood, obtained 12 months after liver transplant. This chain uses TRBV9 with TRBJ2-3, with D uncertain. The receptor was isolated from a human patient who received a liver transplant. Some T cells may trace back to the graft donor. CDR3 in DNA: TGTGCCAGCAGCGCCAGACGCACAGATACGCAGTATTTT. It yields the protein CASSARRTDTQYF. The whole variable domain, filled in from reference TRBV9 and TRBJ2-3, reads DSGVTQTPKHLITATGQRVTLRCSPRSGDLSVYWYQQSLDQGLQFLIQYYNGEERAKGNILERFSAQQFPDLHSELNLSSLELGDSALYFCASSARRTDTQYFGPGTRLTVL.